This T cell receptor beta chain was identified in a study of blood T cell repertoires in COVID-19. The overall study: PBMCs, B-cell-depleted T cells, or T cells were the source of the cDNA or gDNA that made up the material.

With 0 bases removed from V and 8 bases from J, the gap between germline ends came to 11 bases. This CDR3 region has 13 residues. Germline V CDR1 and CDR2: SQVTM, ANQGSEA. Authors' methods: Counts of nucleated cells, estimated from reference gene primer amplification, were obtained. Sequenced by immunoSEQ multiplex PCR; TCRdb stores in-frame clones only, minus some. Clonal size and the V and J genes are those of that table, whereas D and trimming came from the DNA. This table holds about 210,000 clones, less than 90% found once. The specimen was peripheral blood. This receptor was obtained from a man aged 35-49 years with acute or convalescent COVID-19. The chain couples TRBV29-1 to TRBJ2-1; D is perhaps TRBD1 (5 bases). The CDR3, as DNA: TGCAGCGTTGAAGATCCAGGGCTCTATGAGCAGTTCTTC. It specifies CSVEDPGLYEQFF.